Presented here are 9 T cell receptor beta chains from one specimen sequenced in a study of OX40 agonist ivuxolimab in advanced cancers. Sequencing used immunoSEQ multiplex PCR; TCRdb keeps in-frame clones, though not all of them. The sample lists more than 80,000 clones; 85% to 95% were seen once. The sample consisted of CD4+ or CD8+ T cells sorted from blood, taken in a trial of the OX40 agonist ivuxolimab. The origin of the receptors is an adult with an advanced solid tumor such as melanoma, head and neck, liver or kidney cancer.

This clone was picked up one time. J is TRBJ2-3 and V is TRBV30, with 10 bases lining up with TRBD2. Germline V gene lookup returns CDR1 GTSNPN and CDR2 SVGIG (reference sequence). The J segment lost 6 bases and the V segment lost 3 bases, leaving 9 bases of the junction unmatched. The CDR3 extends over 15 amino acids. The CDR3, as DNA: TGTGCCTGGAGCAGCGGGACTAGCGAGGGGGATACGCAGTATTTT. Translating gives CAWSSGTSEGDTQYF.

The chain is built from TRBV2 and TRBJ2-7; 9 bases are a match to TRBD2. Trimming at V came to 7 bases and at J to 0 bases, leaving 10 bases not matched to a gene. Germline CDR1 SNHLY, CDR2 FYNNEI. This CDR3 has 16 amino acids. The CDR3 loop is CASTPWLAGASYEQYF. Here the CDR3 DNA reads TGTGCCAGCACCCCTTGGTTAGCGGGGGCCTCCTACGAGCAGTACTTC.

The chain is built from TRBV6-4 and TRBJ2-1; D might be TRBD1 or TRBD2, each matching 6 bases. The CDR3 runs to 16 residues. In germline, CDR1 is MRHNA, CDR2 SNTAGT. The V end was cut by 2 bases, the J end by 8 bases, with 19 bases between. The CDR3 spells CASSDPGAHSGDEQFF. CDR3 DNA sequence: TGTGCCAGCAGTGACCCGGGGGCCCATTCGGGGGATGAGCAGTTCTTC.

V is TRBV27 and J is TRBJ1-5, with unresolved D. This CDR3 has 14 residues. The germline V gene encodes CDR1 MNHEY and CDR2 SMNVEV (reference sequence). Trimming pared 5 bases from V and 0 bases from J, leaving 8 bases between. The CDR3 coding sequence is TGTGCCAGCAGTGCCCGCGGTAGCAATCAGCCCCAGCATTTT. It translates to CASSARGSNQPQHF.

V usage is TRBV29-1 and J usage is TRBJ2-6, with a tentative D call TRBD2 (6 bases). This CDR3 contains 13 residues. Germline V lookup: CDR1 SQVTM, CDR2 ANQGSEA. The germline V and J ends were trimmed by 4 bases and 6 bases, with 10 bases remaining between them. CDR3 in DNA: TGCAGCGTTGTTGGCGGGGAGGCCAACGTCCTGACTTTC. This gives the protein CSVVGGEANVLTF. Based on the CDR3 plus reference TRBV29-1 and TRBJ2-6, the full variable domain is SAVISQKPSRDICQRGTSLTIQCQVDSQVTMMFWYRQQPGQSLTLIATANQGSEATYESGFVIDKFPISRPNLTFSTLTVSNMSPEDSSIYLCSVVGGEANVLTFGAGSRLTVL.

The chain couples TRBV6-5 to TRBJ1-1; D not resolved. This CDR3 region has 14 residues. V was clipped by 0 bases and J by 4 bases, with 9 bases between them. CDR1 and CDR2 (germline): MNHEY, SVGAGI. The CDR3 DNA is TGTGCCAGCAGTTACTCCTCCAGGAGCACTGAAGCTTTCTTT. Its translation: CASSYSSRSTEAFF.

V and J are TRBV5-4 and TRBJ2-1; no reliable D call. Germline-derived CDR1 and CDR2 are SGHNT and YYREEE (reference sequence). The CDR3 contains 14 residues. V lost 1 base and J lost 0, with 5 bases in between. CDR3 nucleotide sequence: TGTGCCAGCAGCTTGCACAGCTCCTACAATGAGCAGTTCTTC. Translating it yields CASSLHSSYNEQFF.

V usage is TRBV6-4 and J usage is TRBJ1-4, with a weak D call TRBD1 (5 bases). The CDR3 sequence is 17 residues long. V was shortened by 6 bases and J by 3 bases, with 20 bases between the two germline ends. CDR1 and CDR2 (germline): MRHNA, SNTAGT. CDR3 amino acids: CASRSGEGPGANEKLFF. The CDR3 DNA follows: TGTGCCAGCAGGTCTGGTGAGGGACCTGGGGCTAATGAAAAACTGTTTTTT.

The rearrangement joins TRBV5-1 to TRBJ1-1; TRBD1 might be the D (5 bases). V was shortened by 2 bases and J by 2 bases, with 10 bases between the two germline ends. The CDR3 extends over 14 amino acids. The V gene's germline CDR1 is SGHRS and CDR2 YFSETQ. CDR3: CASSFRQSNTEAFF. The CDR3 region has the DNA TGCGCCAGCAGCTTCCGACAGAGTAACACTGAAGCTTTCTTT. Using reference TRBV5-1 and TRBJ1-1 for the parts outside the CDR3, the full variable domain is KAGVTQTPRYLIKTRGQQVTLSCSPISGHRSVSWYQQTPGQGLQFLFEYFSETQRNKGNFPGRFSGRQFSNSRSEMNVSTLELGDSALYLCASSFRQSNTEAFFGQGTRLTVV.